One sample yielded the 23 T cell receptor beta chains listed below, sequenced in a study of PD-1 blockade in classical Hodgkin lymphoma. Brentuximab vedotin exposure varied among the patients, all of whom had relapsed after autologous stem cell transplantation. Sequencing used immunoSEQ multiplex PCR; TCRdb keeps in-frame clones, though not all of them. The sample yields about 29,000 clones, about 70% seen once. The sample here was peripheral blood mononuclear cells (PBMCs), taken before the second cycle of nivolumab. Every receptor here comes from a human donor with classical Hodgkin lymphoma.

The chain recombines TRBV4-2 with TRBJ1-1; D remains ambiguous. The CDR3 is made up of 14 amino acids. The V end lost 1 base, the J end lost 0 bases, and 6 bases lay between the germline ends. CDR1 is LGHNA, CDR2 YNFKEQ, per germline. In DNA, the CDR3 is TGTGCCAGCAGCCAAGGGGGAGTGAACACTGAAGCTTTCTTT. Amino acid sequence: CASSQGGVNTEAFF.

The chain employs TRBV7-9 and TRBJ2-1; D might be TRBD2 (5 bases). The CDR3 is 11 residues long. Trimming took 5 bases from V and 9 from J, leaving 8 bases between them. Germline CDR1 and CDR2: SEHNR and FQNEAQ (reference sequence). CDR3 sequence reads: CASSTRGEQFF. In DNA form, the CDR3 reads TGTGCCAGCAGCACCCGGGGTGAGCAGTTCTTC.

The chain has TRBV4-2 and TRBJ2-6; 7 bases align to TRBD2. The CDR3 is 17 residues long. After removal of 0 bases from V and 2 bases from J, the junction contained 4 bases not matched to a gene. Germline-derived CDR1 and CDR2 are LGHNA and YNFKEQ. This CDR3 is CASSQDLRGAGANVLTF. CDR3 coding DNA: TGTGCCAGCAGCCAAGATTTACGGGGGGCTGGGGCCAACGTCCTGACTTTC.

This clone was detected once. The CDR3: CASSLVVSPYEQYF. CDR3 DNA: TGCGCCAGCAGCTTGGTGGTGAGTCCCTACGAGCAGTACTTC. The rearrangement links TRBV5-1 to TRBJ2-7; D remains ambiguous. Germline CDR1 and CDR2: SGHRS and YFSETQ. This CDR3 is built from 14 residues. Trimming removed 0 bases from V and 2 bases from J, with 9 bases in between. The complete variable domain, with remaining parts taken from reference TRBV5-1 and TRBJ2-7, reads KAGVTQTPRYLIKTRGQQVTLSCSPISGHRSVSWYQQTPGQGLQFLFEYFSETQRNKGNFPGRFSGRQFSNSRSEMNVSTLELGDSALYLCASSLVVSPYEQYFGPGTRLTVT.

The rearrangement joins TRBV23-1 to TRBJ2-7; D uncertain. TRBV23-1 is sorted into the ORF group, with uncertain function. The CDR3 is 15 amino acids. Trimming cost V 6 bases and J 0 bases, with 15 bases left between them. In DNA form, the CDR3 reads TGCGCCAGCAGAGCGCCCAGGTCCAGCTCCTACGAGCAGTACTTC. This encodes CASRAPRSSSYEQYF.

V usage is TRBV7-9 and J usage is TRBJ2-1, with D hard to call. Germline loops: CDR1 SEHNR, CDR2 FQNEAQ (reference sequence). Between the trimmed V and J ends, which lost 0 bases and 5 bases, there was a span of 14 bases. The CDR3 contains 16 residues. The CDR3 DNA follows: TGTGCCAGCAGCTTAGCGCCGGGCAGGTTTAACAATGAGCAGTTCTTC. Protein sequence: CASSLAPGRFNNEQFF. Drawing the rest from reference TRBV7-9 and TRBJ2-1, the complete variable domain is DTGVSQNPRHKITKRGQNVTFRCDPISEHNRLYWYRQTLGQGPEFLTYFQNEAQLEKSRLLSDRFSAERPKGSFSTLEIQRTEQGDSAMYLCASSLAPGRFNNEQFFGPGTRLTVL.

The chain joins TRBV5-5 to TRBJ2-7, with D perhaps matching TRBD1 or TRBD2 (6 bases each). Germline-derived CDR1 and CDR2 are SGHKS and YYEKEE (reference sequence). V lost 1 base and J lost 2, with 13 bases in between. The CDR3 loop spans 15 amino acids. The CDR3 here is CASSLFRGPTYEQYF. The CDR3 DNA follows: TGTGCCAGCAGCTTGTTTCGGGGGCCGACCTACGAGCAGTACTTC. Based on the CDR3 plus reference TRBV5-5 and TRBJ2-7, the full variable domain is DAGVTQSPTHLIKTRGQQVTLRCSPISGHKSVSWYQQVLGQGPQFIFQYYEKEERGRGNFPDRFSARQFPNYSSELNVNALLLGDSALYLCASSLFRGPTYEQYFGPGTRLTVT.

CDR3 in DNA: TGCGCCAGCAGCTTGGTGGTGGGGGCGGACACTGAAGCTTTCTTT. Translating gives CASSLVVGADTEAFF. V usage is TRBV5-1 and J usage is TRBJ1-1; TRBD1 might be the D (6 bases). Trimming shortened V by 0 bases and J by 3 bases, and 12 bases separated the two germline ends. Germline CDR1 SGHRS, CDR2 YFSETQ. There are 15 residues in the CDR3.

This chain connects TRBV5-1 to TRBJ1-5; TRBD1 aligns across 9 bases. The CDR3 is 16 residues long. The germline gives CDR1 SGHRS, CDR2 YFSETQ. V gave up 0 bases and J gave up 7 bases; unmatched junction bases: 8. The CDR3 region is CASSLAPDRGDQPQHF. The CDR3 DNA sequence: TGCGCCAGCAGCTTGGCCCCGGACAGGGGAGACCAGCCCCAGCATTTT.

CDR3 sequence (DNA): TGTGCCAGCAGCTTAGGACAGGGGTCAGATACGCAGTATTTT. The encoded protein is CASSLGQGSDTQYF. This chain connects TRBV5-6 to TRBJ2-3; 9 bases fit TRBD1. This CDR3 region has 14 residues. CDR1 and CDR2 (germline): SGHDT, YYEEEE. V lost 2 bases, J lost 4 bases, and 2 bases stayed unmatched.

CDR3 bases: TGTGCCAGCAGCACCCTCCGGGACCTAGCTTACAATGAGCAGTTCTTC. It specifies CASSTLRDLAYNEQFF. The chain uses TRBV5-6 and TRBJ2-1; D is possibly TRBD1 or TRBD2 (5 bases each). Germline CDR1 is SGHDT and CDR2 is YYEEEE. Trimming removed 4 bases at V and 4 bases at J, with 18 bases between. CDR3 size: 16 residues.

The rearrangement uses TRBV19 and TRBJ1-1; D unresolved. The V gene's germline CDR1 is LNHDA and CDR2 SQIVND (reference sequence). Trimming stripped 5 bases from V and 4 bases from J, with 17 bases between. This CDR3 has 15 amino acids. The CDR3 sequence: CASSSGRADLTEAFF. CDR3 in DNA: TGTGCCAGTAGTTCGGGTCGGGCAGATCTCACTGAAGCTTTCTTT. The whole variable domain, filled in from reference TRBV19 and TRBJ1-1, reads DGGITQSPKYLFRKEGQNVTLSCEQNLNHDAMYWYRQDPGQGLRLIYYSQIVNDFQKGDIAEGYSVSREKKESFPLTVTSAQKNPTAFYLCASSSGRADLTEAFFGQGTRLTVV.

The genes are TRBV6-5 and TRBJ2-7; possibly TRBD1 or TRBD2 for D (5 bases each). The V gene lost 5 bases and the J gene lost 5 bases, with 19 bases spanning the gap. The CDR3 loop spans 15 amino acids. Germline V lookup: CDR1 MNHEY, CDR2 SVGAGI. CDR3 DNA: TGTGCCAGCAGTCAGGACTCGGGACCCTCGAACGAGCAGTACTTC. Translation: CASSQDSGPSNEQYF.

The CDR3 DNA follows: TGTGCCAGCATATCCTGGAATAGCGGGGACAATGAGCAGTTCTTC. This translates into CASISWNSGDNEQFF. This sequence joins TRBV28 and TRBJ2-1; 8 bases line up with TRBD2. V shed 7 bases, J shed 5 bases, and the junction held 10 bases outside the gene matches. CDR1 MDHEN and CDR2 SYDVKM come from the germline V gene. The CDR3 is made up of 15 amino acids.

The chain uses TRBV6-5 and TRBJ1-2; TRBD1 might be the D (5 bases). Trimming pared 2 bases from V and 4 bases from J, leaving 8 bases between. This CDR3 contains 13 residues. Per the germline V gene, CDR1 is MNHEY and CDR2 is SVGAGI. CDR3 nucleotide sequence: TGTGCCAGCAGTTACGAGGGACTCTATGGCTACACCTTC. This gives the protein CASSYEGLYGYTF.

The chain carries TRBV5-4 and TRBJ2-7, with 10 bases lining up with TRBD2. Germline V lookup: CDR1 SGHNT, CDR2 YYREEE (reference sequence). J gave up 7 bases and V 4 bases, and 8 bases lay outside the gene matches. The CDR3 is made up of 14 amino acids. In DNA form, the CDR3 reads TGTGCCAGCAGCCCGGCTTCTAGCGGGGGTGAGCAGTACTTC. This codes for CASSPASSGGEQYF.

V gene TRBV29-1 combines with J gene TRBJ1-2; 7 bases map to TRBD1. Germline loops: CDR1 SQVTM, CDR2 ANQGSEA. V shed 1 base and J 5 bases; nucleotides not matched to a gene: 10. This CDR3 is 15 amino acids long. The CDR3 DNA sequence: TGCAGCGTTGAAGCAAGGGAGGGGGCTCGATATGGCTACACCTTC. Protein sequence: CSVEAREGARYGYTF.

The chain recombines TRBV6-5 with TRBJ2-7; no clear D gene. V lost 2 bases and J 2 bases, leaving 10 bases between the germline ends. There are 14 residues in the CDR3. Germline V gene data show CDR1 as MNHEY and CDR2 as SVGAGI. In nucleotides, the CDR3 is TGTGCCAGCAGTTACGAGACTGGACCCTACGAGCAGTACTTC. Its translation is CASSYETGPYEQYF.

DNA for the CDR3: TGTGCCAGCAGCGCCCGACAGGGAAACCAAGAGACCCAGTACTTC. Translating it yields CASSARQGNQETQYF. The V gene is TRBV7-9, the J gene TRBJ2-5; 7 nucleotides align to TRBD1. The CDR3 spans 15 residues. The germline CDR1 and CDR2 sequences are SEHNR and FQNEAQ (reference sequence). V lost 5 bases, J lost 0 bases, and 6 bases stayed unmatched.

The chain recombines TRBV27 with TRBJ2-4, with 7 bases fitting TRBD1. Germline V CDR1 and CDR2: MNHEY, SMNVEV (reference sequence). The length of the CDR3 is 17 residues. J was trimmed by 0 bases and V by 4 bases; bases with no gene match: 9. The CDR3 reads CASSSRDSSLAKNIQYF. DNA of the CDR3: TGTGCCAGCAGTTCTCGGGACAGTTCTCTAGCCAAAAACATTCAGTACTTC.

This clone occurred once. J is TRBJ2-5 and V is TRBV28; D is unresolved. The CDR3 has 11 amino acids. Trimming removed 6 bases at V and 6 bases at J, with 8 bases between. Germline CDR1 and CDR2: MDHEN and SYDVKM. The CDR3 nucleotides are TGTGCCAGCAGCTCCCATAAGACCCAGTACTTC. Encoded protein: CASSSHKTQYF.

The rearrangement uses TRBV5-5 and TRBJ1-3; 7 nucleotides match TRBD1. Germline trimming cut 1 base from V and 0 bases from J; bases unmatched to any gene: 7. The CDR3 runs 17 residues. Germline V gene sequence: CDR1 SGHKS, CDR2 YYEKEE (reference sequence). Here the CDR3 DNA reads TGTGCCAGCAGCTTGAGAGAACAGGGGAGCTCTGGAAACACCATATATTTT. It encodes CASSLREQGSSGNTIYF.

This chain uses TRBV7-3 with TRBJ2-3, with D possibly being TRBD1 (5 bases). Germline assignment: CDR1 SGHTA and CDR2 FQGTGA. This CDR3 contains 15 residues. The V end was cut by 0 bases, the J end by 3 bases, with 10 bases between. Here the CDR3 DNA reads TGTGCCAGCAGCTTAACGTTAACAGGAACAGATACGCAGTATTTT. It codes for CASSLTLTGTDTQYF.